These 19 T cell receptor beta chains were all obtained from the same sample, sequenced in a study of the immune and genomic landscape of osteosarcoma. Clones were sequenced by immunoSEQ multiplex PCR, and TCRdb holds only the in-frame ones, with some missing. The sample lists about 1,000 clones; around 64% were seen once. Material for sequencing was tumor tissue from a local recurrence in the femur. The receptors shown here come from a man aged 70-80 years with osteosarcoma.

This chain links TRBV4-2 with TRBJ2-7; unclear D gene. The CDR3 runs to 15 residues. V lost 5 bases, J lost 4 bases, and 18 bases lay in between. Germline V gene data show CDR1 as LGHNA and CDR2 as YNFKEQ. CDR3 coding DNA: TGTGCCAGCAGCTTGTTTCCCCCCGAGGAATACGAGCAGTACTTC. As protein: CASSLFPPEEYEQYF.

Written as DNA, the CDR3 is TGTGCCAGCAGTCCTCCCGGGACATTGAACACTGAAGCTTTCTTT. Translated: CASSPPGTLNTEAFF. This chain links TRBV6-5 with TRBJ1-1; TRBD1 might be the D (6 bases). This CDR3 is 15 amino acids long. Per germline, CDR1 MNHEY and CDR2 SVGAGI. Trimming stripped 5 bases from V and 0 bases from J, with 13 bases between.

Of note for this clone: Relative to the germline gene, one junction end is altered; a read error may explain this. The chain recombines TRBV5-3 with TRBJ1-5, with a possible D match to TRBD1 (6 bases). TRBV5-3 qualifies as an ORF whose function is uncertain. The CDR3 covers 15 residues. The CDR3 here is CASSLGGVGNQPQHF. DNA of the CDR3: TGTGCCAGCAGCTTAGGGGGAGTGGGCAATCAGCCCCAGCATTTT.

This sequence joins TRBV4-1 and TRBJ1-1; the D gene is possibly TRBD1 (5 bases). Germline-derived CDR1 and CDR2 are MGHRA and YSYEKL. The CDR3 is made up of 13 amino acids. Trimming left V 0 bases short and J 4 bases short, with 6 bases between. CDR3 DNA: TGCGCCAGCAGCCAAGATAGGGGCACTGAAGCTTTCTTT. Protein sequence: CASSQDRGTEAFF.

This rearrangement joins TRBV29-1 to TRBJ2-7; 8 nucleotides match TRBD1. The CDR3 extends over 13 amino acids. CDR1 and CDR2 from the germline V gene are SQVTM and ANQGSEA. Trimming at V came to 4 bases and at J to 1 base, leaving 3 bases not matched to a gene. The CDR3 region has the DNA TGCAGCGTTGTCGGACAGGGATCCTACGAGCAGTACTTC. This translates into CSVVGQGSYEQYF.

V and J are TRBV2 and TRBJ1-3; D is perhaps TRBD1 (6 bases). This CDR3 is built from 14 residues. V was shortened by 6 bases and J by 2 bases, with 11 bases between the two germline ends. The germline V gene encodes CDR1 SNHLY and CDR2 FYNNEI. CDR3 region: CASSDRLAGNTIYF. The CDR3, as DNA: TGTGCCAGCAGCGACAGGTTAGCTGGAAACACCATATATTTT.

The V and J genes are TRBV21-1 and TRBJ1-1. TRBV21-1 is a pseudogene locus. This CDR3 has 14 amino acids. The CDR3 nucleotides are TGTGCCAGCAGCGAAGAGGGCCGTAACACTGAAGCTTTCTTT. This sequence encodes CASSEEGRNTEAFF.

The rearrangement joins TRBV4-2 to TRBJ2-7; a possible D gene is TRBD1 (5 bases). The ends were cut back, 0 bases at V and 3 bases at J, with 6 bases in the middle. The CDR3 runs to 13 residues. Germline V gene sequence: CDR1 LGHNA, CDR2 YNFKEQ. CDR3 bases: TGTGCCAGCAGCCAAGATCAGGGCTACGAGCAGTACTTC. It is translated as CASSQDQGYEQYF.

The chain joins TRBV11-2 to TRBJ2-2; D is ambiguous. CDR1 SGHAT and CDR2 FQNNGV come from the germline V gene. Trimming took 5 bases from V and 2 from J, leaving 3 bases between them. The CDR3 totals 12 residues. The CDR3, as DNA: TGTGCCAGCAGCCATAACACCGGGGAGCTGTTTTTT. Amino acids: CASSHNTGELFF.

Details on this clone: Only one base separates this from a far larger clonotype, so it likely reflects a read error. The CDR3 coding sequence is TGCGCCAGCAGCCAAGTGGGGGTAACGGGGGCCCCTAGCACAGATACGCAGTATTTT. Translated, it gives CASSQVGVTGAPSTDTQYF. V gene TRBV4-1 combines with J gene TRBJ2-3, with D perhaps being TRBD1 or TRBD2 (6 bases each). This CDR3 has 19 residues. In germline, CDR1 is MGHRA, CDR2 YSYEKL. The germline V and J ends were trimmed by 1 base and 0 bases, with 20 bases remaining between them.

The chain couples TRBV9 to TRBJ2-3, with TRBD2 matching over 14 bases. J gave up 2 bases and V 4 bases, and 6 bases lay outside the gene matches. The CDR3 is 17 residues long. Germline V CDR1 and CDR2: SGDLS, YYNGEE. The CDR3 DNA reads as TGTGCCAGCAGCCCCCGACTAGCGGGGGGGTACACAGATACGCAGTATTTT. Translating gives CASSPRLAGGYTDTQYF.

The gene calls are TRBV6-5 and TRBJ1-1; 7 bases match TRBD1. The length of the CDR3 is 14 residues. After removal of 5 bases from V and 6 bases from J, the junction contained 9 bases not matched to a gene. Germline V gene data show CDR1 as MNHEY and CDR2 as SVGAGI. CDR3: CASSETRGSSEAFF. The CDR3 coding sequence is TGTGCCAGCAGTGAAACCAGGGGGAGCTCTGAAGCTTTCTTT.

The chain joins TRBV19 to TRBJ1-5, with D perhaps matching TRBD1 (5 bases). Trimming took 4 bases from V and 0 from J, leaving 16 bases between them. The CDR3 is made up of 17 amino acids. Germline values: CDR1 LNHDA, CDR2 SQIVND (reference sequence). The CDR3 bases are TGTGCCAGTAGTAATCCGGGGCGGGGCAATAGCAATCAGCCCCAGCATTTT. This sequence encodes CASSNPGRGNSNQPQHF.

V and J are TRBV7-9 and TRBJ1-1; maybe TRBD1 (6 bases). V was shortened by 5 bases and J by 0 bases, with 13 bases between the two germline ends. Per germline, CDR1 SEHNR and CDR2 FQNEAQ (reference sequence). The CDR3 spans 15 residues. The CDR3 bases are TGTGCCAGCAGCCCAGGACAGCTCCTGAACACTGAAGCTTTCTTT. The encoded protein is CASSPGQLLNTEAFF.

The rearrangement links TRBV5-4 to TRBJ1-6; no firm D call. Trimming pared 4 bases from V and 10 bases from J, leaving 15 bases between. Germline assignment: CDR1 SGHNT and CDR2 YYREEE (reference sequence). The CDR3 is made up of 14 amino acids. CDR3 DNA: TGTGCCAGCAGCCCCGGCTGGGGTGGATCACCCCTCCACTTT. This codes for CASSPGWGGSPLHF.

In its sample, this clone is large. The rearrangement links TRBV9 to TRBJ1-2; 8 bases map to TRBD1. Germline CDR1 SGDLS, CDR2 YYNGEE. With V trimmed by 3 bases and J by 8 bases, 3 bases remained unmatched. The CDR3 loop spans 12 amino acids. The CDR3: CASSDRGDGYTF. CDR3 DNA sequence: TGTGCCAGCAGCGACAGGGGGGACGGCTACACCTTC.

The chain couples TRBV7-9 to TRBJ1-2; perhaps TRBD1 as D (5 bases). Trimming took 1 base from V and 0 from J, leaving 9 bases between them. Germline assignment: CDR1 SEHNR and CDR2 FQNEAQ (reference sequence). This CDR3 has 15 amino acids. CDR3 protein: CASSLVGAANYGYTF. Written as DNA, the CDR3 is TGTGCCAGCAGCTTAGTCGGGGCAGCTAACTATGGCTACACCTTC.

The chain combines TRBV5-1 with TRBJ1-1; a weak D match, TRBD1 (5 bases). Germline V CDR1 and CDR2: SGHRS, YFSETQ. Between the trimmed V and J ends, which lost 0 bases and 0 bases, there was a span of 12 bases. The CDR3 loop spans 16 amino acids. The CDR3 region is CASSLAGDSMNTEAFF. CDR3 nucleotides: TGCGCCAGCAGCTTGGCCGGGGACTCCATGAACACTGAAGCTTTCTTT.

The chain recombines TRBV7-3 with TRBJ1-6; D not resolved. CDR1 is SGHTA, CDR2 FQGTGA, per germline. Trimming stripped 6 bases from V and 9 bases from J, with 18 bases between. The CDR3 spans 15 residues. The CDR3, as DNA: TGTGCCAGCAGACTAACAGAGGCTCGGATTTCACCCCTCCACTTT. Protein product: CASRLTEARISPLHF.